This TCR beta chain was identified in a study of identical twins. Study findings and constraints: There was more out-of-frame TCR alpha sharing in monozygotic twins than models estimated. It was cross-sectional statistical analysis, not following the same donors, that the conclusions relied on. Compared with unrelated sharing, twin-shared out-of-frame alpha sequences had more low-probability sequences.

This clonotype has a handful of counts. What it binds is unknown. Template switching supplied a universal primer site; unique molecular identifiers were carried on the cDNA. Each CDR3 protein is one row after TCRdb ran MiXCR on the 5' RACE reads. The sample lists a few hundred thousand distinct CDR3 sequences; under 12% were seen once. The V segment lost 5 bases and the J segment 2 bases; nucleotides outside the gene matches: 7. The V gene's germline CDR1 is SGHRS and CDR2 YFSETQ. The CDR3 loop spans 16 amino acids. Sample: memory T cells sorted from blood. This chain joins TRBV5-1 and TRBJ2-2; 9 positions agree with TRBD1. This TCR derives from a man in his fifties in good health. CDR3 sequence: CASRDRDRVNTGELFF. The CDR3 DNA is TGCGCCAGCAGGGATCGGGACAGGGTAAACACCGGGGAGCTGTTTTTT. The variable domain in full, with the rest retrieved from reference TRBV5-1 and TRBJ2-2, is KAGVTQTPRYLIKTRGQQVTLSCSPISGHRSVSWYQQTPGQGLQFLFEYFSETQRNKGNFPGRFSGRQFSNSRSEMNVSTLELGDSALYLCASRDRDRVNTGELFFGEGSRLTVL.